The entry that follows covers one T cell receptor (beta chain) sequence. Its antigen is undetermined. Profiled with immunoSEQ multiplex PCR; TCRdb holds only in-frame clones, not every one. This repertoire shows tens of thousands of clones, 89% found once; its top ten account for over 0.55%. The sample comes from a study of graft-versus-host responses after intestinal transplantation. Study summary: Anti-thymocyte globulin served as induction for all recipients, who then took tacrolimus and steroids for approximately 3 years.

The CDR3 contains 14 residues. CDR1 and CDR2 (germline): MNHEY, SVGAGI. After removal of 5 bases from V and 7 bases from J, the junction contained 9 bases not matched to a gene. General study points: Detected in recipient marrow were GvH clones, some of which were first observed in ileum or blood. Peak circulating GvH clone levels were associated with early post-transplant HvG declines.

The clonotype comes from a human donor who was the organ donor for an intestinal transplant. The genes are TRBV6-5 and TRBJ2-7; 9 positions agree with TRBD1. The sample in question was unstimulated CD4+ T cells sorted from spleen or lymph node cells, obtained before transplant. The CDR3 bases are TGTGCCAGCAGTCCGATGGGACAGGGATGGGAGCAGTACTTC. Amino acids: CASSPMGQGWEQYF.